This TCR beta chain was sequenced for a study of T-cell reconstitution after alpha-beta-depleted transplantation in children. Many counts were recorded for this clonotype. Molecular barcoding with unique molecular identifiers was used for the TCRbeta library. TCRdb re-analysed the PCR reads in MiXCR, keeping a single row per CDR3 protein. The table lists about 690,000 distinct CDR3 sequences, 15% to 20% of them singletons. Trimming pared 6 bases from V and 1 base from J, leaving 16 bases between. CDR3 length: 14 residues. From germline, CDR1 is DFQATT and CDR2 SNEGSKA (reference sequence). The material was PBMCs from the stem cell graft donor, obtained from the stem cell graft. The clonotype was recovered from a human donor who donated a stem cell graft to a child with acute myeloid leukemia. The gene calls are TRBV20-1 and TRBJ2-7, with D possibly called TRBD1 or TRBD2 (5 bases each). The CDR3 loop is CSARDDSNSYEQYF. The CDR3, as DNA: TGCAGTGCGAGGGATGACAGTAATTCCTACGAGCAGTACTTC.